Shown below are 10 T cell receptor beta chains from a single sample sequenced in a study of beta chain features in type 1 diabetes. Study findings and constraints: Shortening that was moderate but significant affected the TCRB CDR3s of Type 1 diabetes patients in all four CD4+ subsets.

Their target antigens are unknown. Expressed TCRB transcripts were sequenced because the entire RNA isolate underwent reverse transcription. This table comes from immunoSEQ multiplex PCR, and its TCRdb copy is limited to in-frame clones, with some not included. The sample lists a few hundred thousand clones; roughly 16% were seen once. The source material was naive CD4+ T cells from blood. These TCRs come from a man aged 25 to 40 with type 1 diabetes.

The gene calls are TRBV7-9 and TRBJ2-1; no reliable D call. Germline CDR1 SEHNR, CDR2 FQNEAQ (reference sequence). With 2 bases removed from V and 6 bases from J, the gap between germline ends came to 17 bases. This CDR3 is 16 amino acids long. The CDR3 sequence: CASSLPLVKLSNEQFF. The CDR3 DNA is TGTGCCAGCAGCTTACCCCTAGTTAAATTGAGCAATGAGCAGTTCTTC.

The rearrangement links TRBV6-5 to TRBJ2-1; no clear D gene. This CDR3 comprises 15 residues. Germline assignment: CDR1 MNHEY and CDR2 SVGAGI. V was cut by 5 bases and J by 3 bases, with 14 bases left in between. The CDR3 region has the DNA TGTGCCAGCAGTCCCAGCGCGGCAAGCTACAATGAGCAGTTCTTC. Residues: CASSPSAASYNEQFF.

The table lists this clone with a few counts. The chain is built from TRBV5-6 and TRBJ2-5; 7 positions agree with TRBD1. Germline V gives CDR1 SGHDT, CDR2 YYEEEE. This CDR3 has 14 residues. Trimming at V came to 4 bases and at J to 5 bases, leaving 8 bases not matched to a gene. The CDR3 nucleotides read TGTGCCAGCAGCGCAGACAGGGCGAGGGAGACCCAGTACTTC. Amino acids: CASSADRARETQYF.

There are a few counts of this clone. The genes are TRBV6-6 and TRBJ2-5, with 9 bases that match TRBD2. This CDR3 has 14 residues. The ends lost 6 bases at V and 2 bases at J; junction bases unmatched: 4. Germline loops: CDR1 MNHNY, CDR2 SVGAGI (reference sequence). The CDR3, as DNA: TGTGCCAGCAGCTACGGACTAGCGCAAGAGACCCAGTACTTC. This translates into CASSYGLAQETQYF.

In this sample, this clone turned up a few times. V is TRBV29-1 and J is TRBJ1-2, with a possible D match to TRBD1 (6 bases). V dropped 1 base and J dropped 1 base, with 16 bases sitting between them. This CDR3 contains 16 residues. Germline V CDR1 and CDR2: SQVTM, ANQGSEA. The CDR3 DNA reads TGCAGCGTTGAAGGGACAGCAAGGCACTATAACTATGGCTACACCTTC. Protein: CSVEGTARHYNYGYTF.

This clone has just a few counts. The chain recombines TRBV4-1 with TRBJ2-7, with TRBD2 identical over 9 bases. The V and J ends lost 5 bases and 3 bases, in that order; junction bases with no gene match: 8. The CDR3 is 15 amino acids. Germline loops: CDR1 MGHRA, CDR2 YSYEKL. Here the CDR3 reads CASSYPASGIYEQYF. The CDR3 DNA is TGCGCCAGCAGCTACCCGGCTAGCGGGATCTACGAGCAGTACTTC.

V is TRBV9 and J is TRBJ1-5; the match to TRBD1 covers 7 bases. Germline loops: CDR1 SGDLS, CDR2 YYNGEE. The J segment lost 2 bases and the V segment lost 4 bases, leaving 3 bases of the junction unmatched. The CDR3 consists of 14 residues. The DNA for the CDR3 is TGTGCCAGCAGCTTTGGACAGGGCAATCAGCCCCAGCATTTT. Translating gives CASSFGQGNQPQHF.

V gene TRBV11-3 combines with J gene TRBJ2-2; perhaps TRBD2 as D (6 bases). Germline CDR1 is SGHNT and CDR2 is YENEEA. Trimming left V 5 bases short and J 6 bases short, with 25 bases between. CDR3 length: 18 amino acids. The DNA for the CDR3 is TGTGCCAGCAGCCCCAGTGGATTTTTCAGGAGGGGTGCCGGGGAGCTGTTTTTT. Amino acid sequence: CASSPSGFFRRGAGELFF.

The V and J genes are TRBV6-5 and TRBJ2-1; either TRBD1 or TRBD2 may fit D (6 bases each). This CDR3 is 14 amino acids long. CDR1 MNHEY and CDR2 SVGAGI come from the germline V gene. Trimming left V 8 bases short and J 3 bases short, with 14 bases between. The CDR3 region has the DNA TGTGCCAGCGGTCTGGGGGGCGGCTACAATGAGCAGTTCTTC. This translates into CASGLGGGYNEQFF.

The gene calls are TRBV10-3 and TRBJ2-7; D is perhaps TRBD1 (5 bases). This CDR3 spans 14 amino acids. The ends were cut back, 11 bases at V and 0 bases at J, with 17 bases in the middle. The germline CDR1 and CDR2 sequences are ENHRY and SYGVKD. The CDR3 DNA follows: TGTGCCGTAAATTCAGGGATCAGCTCCTACGAGCAGTACTTC. Translating gives CAVNSGISSYEQYF.